Sequencing of this T cell receptor beta chain was carried out in a study of CD8+ T cells in alopecia areata. This CDR3 is built from 13 residues. Trimming removed 6 bases from V and 0 bases from J, with 10 bases in between. The V gene's germline CDR1 is SQVTM and CDR2 ANQGSEA. As concerns this clone: Antigen: not known.

Treatment indicated: oral pan-JAK inhibitor, 5-10 mg twice daily. Whole-study findings and limits: The study found TCR sharing across patients less clear than in mice, possibly for HLA reasons. Under tofacitinib, numerous expanded lesional clonotypes remained detectable in scalp and blood.

In each case, RNA was isolated and then reverse transcribed into cDNA as the sequencing template. Some clones are missing from TCRdb's copy, which holds only in-frame ones; the method was immunoSEQ multiplex PCR. The data hold 200,000 to 250,000 clones, with less than 75% observed a single time. The sequence derives from a human donor with alopecia areata. The chain links TRBV29-1 to TRBJ2-3; no clear D. The sequencing here drew on CD4+ T cells sorted from blood, taken at week 4, from a patient treated with tofacitinib. The CDR3 DNA follows: TGCAGCGTATTACAGCCTAGCACAGATACGCAGTATTTT. As protein: CSVLQPSTDTQYF.